These 28 T cell receptor beta chains were sequenced from one sample in a study of cytomegalovirus exposure and HLA in healthy donors. PCR was performed using 60 Vbeta and 13 Jbeta primers. Method: immunoSEQ multiplex PCR; TCRdb's copy keeps in-frame clones and lacks some. Here the sample spans over 130,000 clones, 70% to 80% being singletons. The source material was PBMCs. Receptors originate from a human donor in good health.

The chain links TRBV5-4 to TRBJ2-5, with 15 bases matching TRBD2. J was trimmed by 2 bases and V by 4 bases; bases with no gene match: 12. Germline CDR1 and CDR2: SGHNT and YYREEE (reference sequence). This CDR3 is built from 19 residues. This chain's CDR3 is CASSQLGLAGGRVQETQYF. The DNA of the CDR3 is TGTGCCAGCAGCCAACTAGGACTAGCGGGGGGGCGAGTACAAGAGACCCAGTACTTC.

This chain connects TRBV5-5 to TRBJ2-1, with a possible D match to TRBD2 (5 bases). The CDR3 sequence is 16 residues long. The V gene lost 4 bases and the J gene lost 3 bases, with 17 bases spanning the gap. Germline CDR1 reads SGHKS; CDR2 reads YYEKEE (reference sequence). The CDR3 reads CASSAPLGSFYNEQFF. The CDR3 DNA follows: TGTGCCAGCAGCGCCCCTCTTGGGAGTTTCTACAATGAGCAGTTCTTC.

V and J are TRBV7-3 and TRBJ2-6, with a possible D match to TRBD2 (6 bases). The CDR3 is 15 residues long. Germline V gene sequence: CDR1 SGHTA, CDR2 FQGTGA. V shed 0 bases and J shed 6 bases, with 9 bases lying between them. In nucleotides, the CDR3 is TGTGCCAGCAGCTTAACGCGCGGGGAGGCCAACGTCCTGACTTTC. It is translated as CASSLTRGEANVLTF.

A single count supports this clone. This sequence joins TRBV28 and TRBJ2-7; D is perhaps TRBD1 (5 bases). The CDR3 extends over 14 amino acids. V was shortened by 4 bases and J by 5 bases, with 15 bases between the two germline ends. CDR1 and CDR2 (germline): MDHEN, SYDVKM. The CDR3 loop reads CASSSFRVDHEQYF. The CDR3 DNA is TGTGCCAGCAGTTCCTTCAGGGTAGACCACGAGCAGTACTTC.

This chain uses TRBV11-2 with TRBJ2-2, with D possibly being TRBD2 (5 bases). The ends were cut back, 2 bases at V and 6 bases at J, with 16 bases in the middle. Germline CDR1 SGHAT, CDR2 FQNNGV. The CDR3 covers 16 residues. The chain's CDR3 is CASSLTRVSYPGELFF. The CDR3 DNA follows: TGTGCCAGCAGCTTAACGAGGGTCAGTTATCCCGGGGAGCTGTTTTTT.

The CDR3 DNA follows: TGTGCCAGCAGCTTAACTGCCTACTACGAGCAGTACTTC. This codes for CASSLTAYYEQYF. The chain employs TRBV7-3 and TRBJ2-7; D unresolved. There are 13 residues in the CDR3. Germline CDR1 and CDR2: SGHTA and FQGTGA. V was pared by 0 bases and J by 3 bases, with 6 bases between.

The chain employs TRBV27 and TRBJ2-7, with a weak D call TRBD2 (5 bases). The CDR3 runs 15 residues. Trimming took 2 bases from V and 2 from J, leaving 13 bases between them. Germline loops: CDR1 MNHEY, CDR2 SMNVEV (reference sequence). In DNA, the CDR3 is TGTGCCAGCAGTTTAGGGCCTACGGAGGCCTACGAGCAGTACTTC. Translated: CASSLGPTEAYEQYF.

CDR3 nucleotides: TGCAGTGCCAGGCGGGGCCTGGATCCTTTCTTT. Amino acid sequence: CSARRGLDPFF. This chain joins TRBV20-1 and TRBJ1-1; TRBD1 is a possible D gene (5 bases). V lost 6 bases and J 12 bases, leaving 17 bases between the germline ends. There are 11 residues in the CDR3. Germline CDR1 reads DFQATT; CDR2 reads SNEGSKA (reference sequence).

This clone turned up a few times. The rearrangement uses TRBV4-3 and TRBJ2-6; D is unclear. The length of the CDR3 is 19 residues. Per germline, CDR1 LGHNA and CDR2 YSLEER. V was cut by 0 bases and J by 1 base, with 16 bases left in between. The CDR3 spells CASSQDRSYAVSGANVLTF. CDR3 DNA sequence: TGCGCCAGCAGCCAAGATCGATCATACGCGGTATCTGGGGCCAACGTCCTGACTTTC.

The CDR3 coding sequence is TGCGCCAGCAGCCAAGAGGACAGTGGGTTCTGGGAGCAGTACTTC. Its protein product is CASSQEDSGFWEQYF. The J gene is TRBJ2-7, the V gene TRBV4-1; weak D call: TRBD1 (6 bases). Germline CDR1 is MGHRA and CDR2 is YSYEKL. V was cut by 0 bases and J by 7 bases, with 16 bases left in between. This CDR3 spans 15 amino acids.

The chain employs TRBV27 and TRBJ2-5; D is perhaps TRBD2 (5 bases). The germline gives CDR1 MNHEY, CDR2 SMNVEV (reference sequence). The CDR3 runs to 15 residues. Between the trimmed V and J ends, which lost 0 bases and 5 bases, there was a span of 13 bases. The CDR3 reads CASSLSEEGLETQYF. The CDR3 DNA reads as TGTGCCAGCAGTTTATCGGAAGAGGGTTTGGAGACCCAGTACTTC.

This rearrangement joins TRBV5-6 to TRBJ2-3; 9 nucleotides match TRBD2. CDR3 length: 13 amino acids. Trimming removed 7 bases from V and 3 bases from J; junction bases left unmatched: 3. CDR1 is SGHDT and CDR2 is YYEEEE in the germline V gene. CDR3 sequence (DNA): TGTGCCAGCGGGACTAGCATGACAGATACGCAGTATTTT. Translated: CASGTSMTDTQYF.

This clone has more than one count but fewer than ten. The chain has TRBV5-6 and TRBJ2-7; 8 nucleotides agree with TRBD1. Germline CDR1 is SGHDT and CDR2 is YYEEEE. The CDR3 extends over 16 amino acids. V lost 4 bases and J lost 5; bases outside the gene matches: 14. This CDR3 reads CASSQITGQAKNEQYF. The CDR3 DNA is TGTGCCAGCAGCCAGATAACGGGACAGGCAAAAAACGAGCAGTACTTC.

V and J are TRBV2 and TRBJ2-7, with D unclear. V lost 6 bases to trimming and J lost 0 bases, with 9 bases between them. Germline V gives CDR1 SNHLY, CDR2 FYNNEI. The CDR3 runs to 13 residues. Here the CDR3 DNA reads TGTGCCAGCAGCTACCTTCACTCCTACGAGCAGTACTTC. Translation gives CASSYLHSYEQYF. The full variable domain, with the rest looked up from reference TRBV2 and TRBJ2-7, is EPEVTQTPSHQVTQMGQEVILRCVPISNHLYFYWYRQILGQKVEFLVSFYNNEISEKSEIFDDQFSVERPDGSNFTLKIRSTKLEDSAMYFCASSYLHSYEQYFGPGTRLTVT.

This clone was recorded a few times. The CDR3 DNA reads TGTGCCAGCAGTTTAGGGGGGACCACAGATACGCAGTATTTT. Translating gives CASSLGGTTDTQYF. This chain joins TRBV28 and TRBJ2-3, with D maybe TRBD2 (6 bases). Trimming stripped 2 bases from V and 2 bases from J, with 8 bases between. Per the germline V gene, CDR1 is MDHEN and CDR2 is SYDVKM. The CDR3 is 14 residues long.

This rearrangement joins TRBV25-1 to TRBJ1-3; TRBD1 might be the D (6 bases). The germline V and J ends were trimmed by 10 bases and 0 bases, with 13 bases remaining between them. Germline CDR1 and CDR2: MGHDK and SYGVNS. There are 14 residues in the CDR3. CDR3 DNA sequence: TGTGCCACTATAGACAGGCTCTCTGGAAACACCATATATTTT. Encoded protein: CATIDRLSGNTIYF.

V usage is TRBV27 and J usage is TRBJ1-2; D may be TRBD1 (6 bases). This CDR3 is 14 amino acids long. The V end lost 5 bases, the J end lost 5 bases, and 15 bases lay between the germline ends. The germline gives CDR1 MNHEY, CDR2 SMNVEV (reference sequence). The CDR3 region is CASSPPDRAYGYTF. The CDR3 DNA is TGTGCCAGCAGTCCTCCGGACAGAGCTTATGGCTACACCTTC.

V and J are TRBV6-6 and TRBJ1-2; the match to TRBD1 covers 9 bases. V trimming: 6 bases; J trimming: 5 bases; junction bases outside the gene matches: 7. The CDR3 extends over 14 amino acids. In germline, CDR1 is MNHNY, CDR2 SVGAGI (reference sequence). CDR3 region: CASRARDRVYGYTF. The CDR3 region has the DNA TGTGCCAGCAGGGCCCGGGACAGGGTATATGGCTACACCTTC.

The chain links TRBV5-1 to TRBJ2-3; a possible D gene is TRBD2 (7 bases). The germline V and J ends were trimmed by 2 bases and 2 bases, with 36 bases remaining between them. Germline V gene lookup returns CDR1 SGHRS and CDR2 YFSETQ. The CDR3 covers 23 residues. As DNA, the CDR3 is TGCGCCAGCAGCTTAATAGGCTGGGGGGGGGCAATCGGGGAGGGGTCCCTCACAGATACGCAGTATTTT. Its protein product is CASSLIGWGGAIGEGSLTDTQYF.

The table lists this clone with a count of one. The chain recombines TRBV7-8 with TRBJ2-2, with 9 bases aligning to TRBD2. The germline V gene has CDR1 SGHVS and CDR2 FQNEAQ. The V gene end was trimmed by 1 base and the J gene end by 7 bases; junction bases not matched to a gene: 7. The CDR3 extends over 16 amino acids. The CDR3: CASSLVVAGGLGELFF. For the CDR3, the DNA is TGTGCCAGCAGCTTAGTGGTGGCGGGAGGGCTCGGGGAGCTGTTTTTT. Drawing the rest from reference TRBV7-8 and TRBJ2-2, the complete variable domain is GAGVSQSPRYKVAKRGQDVALRCDPISGHVSLFWYQQALGQGPEFLTYFQNEAQLDKSGLPSDRFFAERPEGSVSTLKIQRTQQEDSAVYLCASSLVVAGGLGELFFGEGSRLTVL.

The V call is TRBV7-9, the J call TRBJ2-2; D not resolved. V was clipped by 6 bases and J by 3 bases, with 8 bases between them. CDR3 length: 13 amino acids. The V gene's germline CDR1 is SEHNR and CDR2 FQNEAQ (reference sequence). CDR3 nucleotide sequence: TGTGCCAGCAGGCTCGGAGACACCGGGGAGCTGTTTTTT. This sequence encodes CASRLGDTGELFF.

This chain connects TRBV7-2 to TRBJ2-1; TRBD2 matches 11 bases. The CDR3 consists of 15 residues. V was pared by 4 bases and J by 7 bases, with 6 bases of the junction left unmatched. Germline assignment: CDR1 SGHTA and CDR2 FQGNSA. CDR3 region: CASSWIAGGINEQFF. The CDR3 coding sequence is TGTGCCAGCAGCTGGATAGCGGGAGGGATAAATGAGCAGTTCTTC.

J is TRBJ1-2 and V is TRBV6-1, with D perhaps TRBD1 (5 bases). Deletions cut 2 bases from V and 4 bases from J, with 11 bases between. The CDR3 covers 14 residues. Germline assignment: CDR1 MNHNS and CDR2 SASEGT. This chain's CDR3 is CASSERAGSYGYTF. The DNA for the CDR3 is TGTGCCAGCAGTGAAAGGGCAGGGTCCTATGGCTACACCTTC.

The chain uses TRBV5-6 and TRBJ2-1; D is unclear. Trimming removed 1 base from V and 0 bases from J, with 8 bases in between. Germline V gene sequence: CDR1 SGHDT, CDR2 YYEEEE. This CDR3 is built from 15 residues. For the CDR3, the DNA is TGTGCCAGCAGCTTGACCAGTAACTCCTACAATGAGCAGTTCTTC. It yields the protein CASSLTSNSYNEQFF.

The J gene is TRBJ1-1, the V gene TRBV6-6, with TRBD1 matching 7 bases. After removal of 5 bases from V and 4 bases from J, the junction contained 4 bases not matched to a gene. CDR1 and CDR2 from the germline V gene are MNHNY and SVGAGI (reference sequence). The CDR3 covers 13 residues. CDR3 DNA sequence: TGTGCCAGCAGTACCCCAGGGGGCACTGAAGCTTTCTTT. The encoded protein is CASSTPGGTEAFF.

In DNA, the CDR3 is TGTGCCAGCAGTCACGGGGACAGGGACTCTCGCTACCTTGGCTACACCTTC. Its translation is CASSHGDRDSRYLGYTF. The genes are TRBV27 and TRBJ1-2; 9 nucleotides align to TRBD1. CDR3 size: 17 residues. The V gene end was trimmed by 5 bases and the J gene end by 7 bases; junction bases not matched to a gene: 17. Germline lookup yields CDR1 MNHEY and CDR2 SMNVEV (reference sequence).

V usage is TRBV6-5 and J usage is TRBJ2-5; D is perhaps TRBD1 (5 bases). V was trimmed by 5 bases and J by 9 bases, leaving 13 bases between them. This CDR3 region has 12 residues. Looked up from germline, CDR1 is MNHEY and CDR2 is SVGAGI. CDR3 DNA: TGTGCCAGCAGTCGGACATTTGGGGCCCAGTACTTC. Translating gives CASSRTFGAQYF.

The chain is built from TRBV18 and TRBJ2-6; D is unresolved. The V gene lost 2 bases and the J gene lost 0 bases, with 20 bases spanning the gap. The CDR3 runs to 20 residues. Germline CDR1 and CDR2: KGHSH and LQKENI. CDR3 loop: CASSPMRAQLPRSGANVLTF. The CDR3 DNA sequence: TGTGCCAGCTCACCAATGAGAGCGCAGCTGCCTCGCTCTGGGGCCAACGTCCTGACTTTC.